This T cell receptor (beta chain) was retrieved from a study of lymphopenia after photon versus proton radiotherapy. Germline lookup yields CDR1 MDHEN and CDR2 SYDVKM. Trimming removed 7 bases from V and 3 bases from J, with 13 bases in between. The CDR3 length is 13 residues. The data were produced by immunoSEQ multiplex PCR, yet TCRdb's version contains in-frame clones alone and is incomplete. The data show approximately 80,000 clones, around 83% seen once. The specimen was peripheral blood, collected from a patient treated with proton-based radiotherapy. The V call is TRBV28, the J call TRBJ2-7; D tentatively fits TRBD1 or TRBD2 (6 bases each). The sequence was obtained from a man aged 60 to 69 with pancreatic cancer. In nucleotides, the CDR3 is TGTGCCAGCAAGAAGGGGGGAGGCTACGAGCAGTACTTC. Translating gives CASKKGGGYEQYF.